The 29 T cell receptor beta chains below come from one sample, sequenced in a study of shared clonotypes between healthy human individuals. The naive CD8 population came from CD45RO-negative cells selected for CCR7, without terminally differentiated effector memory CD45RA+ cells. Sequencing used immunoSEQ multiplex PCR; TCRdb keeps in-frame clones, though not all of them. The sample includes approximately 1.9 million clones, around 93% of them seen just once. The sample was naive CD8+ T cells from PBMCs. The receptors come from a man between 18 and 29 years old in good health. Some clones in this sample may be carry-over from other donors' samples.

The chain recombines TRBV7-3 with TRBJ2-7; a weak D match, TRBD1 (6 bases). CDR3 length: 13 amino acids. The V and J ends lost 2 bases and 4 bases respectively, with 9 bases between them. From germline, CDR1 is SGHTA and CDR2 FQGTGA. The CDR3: CASSLEQGYEQYF. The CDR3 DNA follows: TGTGCCAGCAGCTTAGAACAGGGTTACGAGCAGTACTTC. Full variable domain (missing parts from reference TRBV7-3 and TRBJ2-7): GAGVSQTPSNKVTEKGKYVELRCDPISGHTALYWYRQSLGQGPEFLIYFQGTGAADDSGLPNDRFFAVRPEGSVSTLKIQRTERGDSAVYLCASSLEQGYEQYFGPGTRLTVT.

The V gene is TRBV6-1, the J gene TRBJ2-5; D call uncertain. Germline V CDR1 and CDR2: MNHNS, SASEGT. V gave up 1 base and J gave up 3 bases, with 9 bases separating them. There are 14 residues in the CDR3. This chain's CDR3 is CASSEGPAEETQYF. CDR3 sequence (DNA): TGTGCCAGCAGTGAAGGGCCAGCAGAAGAGACCCAGTACTTC.

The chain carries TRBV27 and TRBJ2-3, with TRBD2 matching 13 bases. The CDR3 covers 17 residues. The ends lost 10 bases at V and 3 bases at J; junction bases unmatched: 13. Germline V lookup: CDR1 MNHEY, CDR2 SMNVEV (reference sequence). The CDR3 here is CATAWTSGRVSTDTQYF. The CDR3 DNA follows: TGTGCCACTGCTTGGACTAGCGGGAGAGTGAGTACAGATACGCAGTATTTT.

Written as DNA, the CDR3 is TGTGCCAGCAGTTTGACTAGCATCCAAGAGACCCAGTACTTC. The encoded protein is CASSLTSIQETQYF. This rearrangement joins TRBV28 to TRBJ2-5; 7 nucleotides match TRBD2. The junction had 2 bases not matched to a gene; V was cut back by 3 bases and J by 1 base. The germline V gene has CDR1 MDHEN and CDR2 SYDVKM. The length of the CDR3 is 14 residues.

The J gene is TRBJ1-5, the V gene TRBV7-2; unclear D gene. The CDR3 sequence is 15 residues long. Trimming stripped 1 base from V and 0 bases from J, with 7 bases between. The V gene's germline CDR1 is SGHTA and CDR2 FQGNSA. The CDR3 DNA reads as TGTGCCAGCAGCTTAGTGCCTTATAGCAATCAGCCCCAGCATTTT. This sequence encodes CASSLVPYSNQPQHF.

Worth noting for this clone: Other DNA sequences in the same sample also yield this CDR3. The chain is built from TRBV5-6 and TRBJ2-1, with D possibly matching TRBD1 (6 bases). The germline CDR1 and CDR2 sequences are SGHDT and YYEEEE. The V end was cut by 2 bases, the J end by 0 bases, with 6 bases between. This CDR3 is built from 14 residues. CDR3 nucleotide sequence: TGTGCCAGCAGCTTCAGGGGCTCCTACAATGAGCAGTTCTTC. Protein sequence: CASSFRGSYNEQFF.

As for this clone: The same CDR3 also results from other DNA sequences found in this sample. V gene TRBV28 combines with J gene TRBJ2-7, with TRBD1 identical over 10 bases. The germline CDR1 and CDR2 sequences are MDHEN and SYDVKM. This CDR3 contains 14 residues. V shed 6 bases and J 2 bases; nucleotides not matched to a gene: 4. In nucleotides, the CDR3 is TGTGCCAGCAGCGGGACAGGGGCGACCTACGAGCAGTACTTC. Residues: CASSGTGATYEQYF. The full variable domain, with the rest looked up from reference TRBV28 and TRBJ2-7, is DVKVTQSSRYLVKRTGEKVFLECVQDMDHENMFWYRQDPGLGLRLIYFSYDVKMKEKGDIPEGYSVSREKKERFSLILESASTNQTSMYLCASSGTGATYEQYFGPGTRLTVT.

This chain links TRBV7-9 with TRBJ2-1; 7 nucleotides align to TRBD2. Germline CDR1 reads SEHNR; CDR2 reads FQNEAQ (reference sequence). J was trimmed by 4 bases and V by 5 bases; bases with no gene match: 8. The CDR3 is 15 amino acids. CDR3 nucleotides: TGTGCCAGCAGCGGTATGCTAGCGGAGTACAATGAGCAGTTCTTC. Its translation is CASSGMLAEYNEQFF.

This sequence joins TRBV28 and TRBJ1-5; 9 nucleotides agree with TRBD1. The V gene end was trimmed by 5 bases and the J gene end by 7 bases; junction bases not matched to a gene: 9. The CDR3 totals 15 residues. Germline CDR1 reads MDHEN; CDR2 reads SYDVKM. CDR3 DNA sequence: TGTGCCAGCAGTCCCGGGACAGGGACTTCGCAGCCCCAGCATTTT. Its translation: CASSPGTGTSQPQHF.

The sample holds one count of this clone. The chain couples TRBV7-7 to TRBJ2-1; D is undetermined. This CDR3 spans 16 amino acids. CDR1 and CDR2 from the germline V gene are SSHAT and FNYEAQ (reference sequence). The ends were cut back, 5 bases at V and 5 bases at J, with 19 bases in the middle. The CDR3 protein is CASSRWGPGEHNEQFF. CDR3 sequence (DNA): TGTGCCAGCAGCAGGTGGGGTCCAGGCGAACACAATGAGCAGTTCTTC.

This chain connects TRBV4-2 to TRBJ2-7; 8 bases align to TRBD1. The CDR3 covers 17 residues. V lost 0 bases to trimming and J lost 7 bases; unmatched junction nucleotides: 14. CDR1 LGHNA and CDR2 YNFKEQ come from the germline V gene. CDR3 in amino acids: CASSQEVISQGAYEQYF. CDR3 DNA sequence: TGTGCCAGCAGCCAAGAAGTAATCTCCCAGGGGGCGTATGAGCAGTACTTC.

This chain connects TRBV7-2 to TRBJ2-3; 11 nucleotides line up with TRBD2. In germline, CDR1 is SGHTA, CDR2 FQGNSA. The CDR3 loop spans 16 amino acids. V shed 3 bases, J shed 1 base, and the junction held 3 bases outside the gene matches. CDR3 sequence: CASSLWTSGRTDTQYF. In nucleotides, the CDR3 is TGTGCCAGCAGCTTGTGGACTAGCGGGCGCACAGATACGCAGTATTTT.

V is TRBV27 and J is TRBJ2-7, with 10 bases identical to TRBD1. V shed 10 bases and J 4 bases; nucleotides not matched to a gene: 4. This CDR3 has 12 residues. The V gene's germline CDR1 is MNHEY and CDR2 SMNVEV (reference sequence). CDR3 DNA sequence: TGTGCCACGAGACAGGGGGCGTACGAGCAGTACTTC. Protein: CATRQGAYEQYF.

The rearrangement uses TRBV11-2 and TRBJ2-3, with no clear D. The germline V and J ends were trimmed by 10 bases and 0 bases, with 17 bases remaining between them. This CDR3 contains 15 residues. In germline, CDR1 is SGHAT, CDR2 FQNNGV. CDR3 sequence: CATNTDRLSTDTQYF. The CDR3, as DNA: TGTGCCACAAACACGGACCGCCTAAGCACAGATACGCAGTATTTT.

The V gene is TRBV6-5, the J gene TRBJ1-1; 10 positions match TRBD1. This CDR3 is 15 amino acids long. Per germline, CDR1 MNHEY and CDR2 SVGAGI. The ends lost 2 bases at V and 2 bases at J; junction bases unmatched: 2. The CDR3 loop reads CASSYDRGLNTEAFF. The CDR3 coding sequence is TGTGCCAGCAGTTACGACAGGGGGCTAAACACTGAAGCTTTCTTT.

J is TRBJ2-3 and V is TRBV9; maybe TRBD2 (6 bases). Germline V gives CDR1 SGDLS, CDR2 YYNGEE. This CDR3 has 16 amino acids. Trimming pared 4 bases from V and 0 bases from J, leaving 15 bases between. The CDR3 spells CASSSEGLGSTDTQYF. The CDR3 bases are TGTGCCAGCAGCTCCGAGGGACTGGGGAGCACAGATACGCAGTATTTT.

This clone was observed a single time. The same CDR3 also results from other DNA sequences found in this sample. The CDR3 coding sequence is TGTGCCAGCAGTTTAACGGGATTATACAATGAGCAGTTCTTC. Protein product: CASSLTGLYNEQFF. The V gene is TRBV27, the J gene TRBJ2-1; D might be TRBD2 (5 bases). The V gene lost 2 bases and the J gene lost 4 bases, with 9 bases spanning the gap. Germline V gives CDR1 MNHEY, CDR2 SMNVEV (reference sequence). The length of the CDR3 is 14 residues.

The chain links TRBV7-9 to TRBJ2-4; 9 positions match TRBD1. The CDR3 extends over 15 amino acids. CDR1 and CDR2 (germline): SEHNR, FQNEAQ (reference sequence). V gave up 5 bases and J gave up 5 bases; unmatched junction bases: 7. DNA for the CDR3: TGTGCCAGCAGCCCTAATAGGGACAGGGAAAACATTCAGTACTTC. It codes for CASSPNRDRENIQYF.

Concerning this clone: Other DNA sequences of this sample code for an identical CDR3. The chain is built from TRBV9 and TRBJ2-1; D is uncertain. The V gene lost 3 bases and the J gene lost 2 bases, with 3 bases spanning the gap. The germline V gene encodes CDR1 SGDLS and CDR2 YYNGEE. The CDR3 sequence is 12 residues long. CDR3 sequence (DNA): TGTGCCAGCAGCGAGACCTACAATGAGCAGTTCTTC. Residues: CASSETYNEQFF. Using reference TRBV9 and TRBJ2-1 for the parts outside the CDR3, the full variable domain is DSGVTQTPKHLITATGQRVTLRCSPRSGDLSVYWYQQSLDQGLQFLIQYYNGEERAKGNILERFSAQQFPDLHSELNLSSLELGDSALYFCASSETYNEQFFGPGTRLTVL.

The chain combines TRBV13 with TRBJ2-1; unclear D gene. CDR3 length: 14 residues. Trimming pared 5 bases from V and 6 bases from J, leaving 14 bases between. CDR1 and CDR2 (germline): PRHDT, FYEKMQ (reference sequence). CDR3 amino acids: CASSPTSASNEQFF. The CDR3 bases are TGTGCCAGCAGCCCCACCTCAGCGAGCAATGAGCAGTTCTTC.

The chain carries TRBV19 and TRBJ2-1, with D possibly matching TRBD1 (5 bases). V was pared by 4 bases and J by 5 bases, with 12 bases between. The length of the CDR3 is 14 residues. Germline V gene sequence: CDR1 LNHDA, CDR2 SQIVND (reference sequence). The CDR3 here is CASSTMGLHNEQFF. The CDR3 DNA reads TGTGCCAGTAGTACCATGGGGCTTCACAATGAGCAGTTCTTC.

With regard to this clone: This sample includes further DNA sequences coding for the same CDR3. DNA of the CDR3: TGTGCCAGCAGTTTGCTTACAGGGAATGAGCAGTTCTTC. Protein sequence: CASSLLTGNEQFF. V gene TRBV28 combines with J gene TRBJ2-1; maybe TRBD1 (6 bases). Per germline, CDR1 MDHEN and CDR2 SYDVKM. V was cut by 3 bases and J by 7 bases, with 10 bases left in between. The CDR3 runs to 13 residues.

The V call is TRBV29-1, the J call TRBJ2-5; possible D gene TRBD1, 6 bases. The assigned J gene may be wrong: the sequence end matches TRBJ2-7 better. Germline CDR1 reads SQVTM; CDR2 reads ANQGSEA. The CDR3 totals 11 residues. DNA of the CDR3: TGCAGCGTGGGACACTTCTACGAGCAGTACTTC. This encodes CSVGHFYEQYF.

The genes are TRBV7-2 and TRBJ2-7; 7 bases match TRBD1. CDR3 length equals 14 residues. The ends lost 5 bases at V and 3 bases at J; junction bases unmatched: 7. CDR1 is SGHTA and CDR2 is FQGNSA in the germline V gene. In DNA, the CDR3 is TGTGCCAGCAGCGCGCCGACAGGGAACTACGAGCAGTACTTC. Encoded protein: CASSAPTGNYEQYF.

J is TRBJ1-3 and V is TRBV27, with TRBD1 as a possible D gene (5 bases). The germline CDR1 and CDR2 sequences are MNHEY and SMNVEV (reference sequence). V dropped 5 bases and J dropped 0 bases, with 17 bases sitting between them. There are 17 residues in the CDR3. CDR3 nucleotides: TGTGCCAGCAGTCCAAGGGGAGGGCCGAGCTCTGGAAACACCATATATTTT. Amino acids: CASSPRGGPSSGNTIYF.

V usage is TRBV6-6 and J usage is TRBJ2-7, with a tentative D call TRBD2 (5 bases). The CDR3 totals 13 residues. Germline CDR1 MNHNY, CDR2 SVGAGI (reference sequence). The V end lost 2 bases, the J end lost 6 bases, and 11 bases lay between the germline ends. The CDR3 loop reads CASSYVGRAEQYF. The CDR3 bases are TGTGCCAGCAGTTACGTAGGGCGGGCCGAGCAGTACTTC.

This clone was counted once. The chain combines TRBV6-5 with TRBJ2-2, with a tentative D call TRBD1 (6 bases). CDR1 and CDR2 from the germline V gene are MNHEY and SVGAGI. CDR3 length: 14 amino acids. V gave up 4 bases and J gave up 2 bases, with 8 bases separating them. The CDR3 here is CASSLQGNTGELFF. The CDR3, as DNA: TGTGCCAGCAGTTTACAGGGCAACACCGGGGAGCTGTTTTTT.

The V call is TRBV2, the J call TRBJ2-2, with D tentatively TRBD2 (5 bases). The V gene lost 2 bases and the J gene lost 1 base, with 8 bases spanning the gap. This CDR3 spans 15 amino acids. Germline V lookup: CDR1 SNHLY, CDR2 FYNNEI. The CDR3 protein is CASSEPSQNTGELFF. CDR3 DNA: TGTGCCAGCAGTGAACCTAGCCAGAACACCGGGGAGCTGTTTTTT.

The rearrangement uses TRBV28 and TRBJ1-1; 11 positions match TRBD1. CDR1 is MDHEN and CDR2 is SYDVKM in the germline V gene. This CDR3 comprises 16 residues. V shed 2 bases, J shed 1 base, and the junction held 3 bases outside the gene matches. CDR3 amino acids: CASSLGQGAQNTEAFF. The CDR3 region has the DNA TGTGCCAGCAGTTTAGGACAGGGGGCCCAGAACACTGAAGCTTTCTTT.